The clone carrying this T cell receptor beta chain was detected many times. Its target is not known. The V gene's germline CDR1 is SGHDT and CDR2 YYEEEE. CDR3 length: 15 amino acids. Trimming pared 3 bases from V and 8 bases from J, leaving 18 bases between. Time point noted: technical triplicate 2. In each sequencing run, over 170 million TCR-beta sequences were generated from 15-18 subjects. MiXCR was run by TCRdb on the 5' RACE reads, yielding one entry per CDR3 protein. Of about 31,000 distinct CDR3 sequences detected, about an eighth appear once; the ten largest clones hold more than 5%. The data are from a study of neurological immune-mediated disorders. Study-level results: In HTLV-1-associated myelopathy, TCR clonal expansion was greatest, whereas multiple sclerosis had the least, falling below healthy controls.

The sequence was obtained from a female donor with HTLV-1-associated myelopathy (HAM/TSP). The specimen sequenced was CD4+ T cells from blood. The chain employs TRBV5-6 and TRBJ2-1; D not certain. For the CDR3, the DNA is TGTGCCAGCAGCTCCGCCCCCCCCGTGCTCGATGAGCAGTTCTTC. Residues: CASSSAPPVLDEQFF.